A selection of T cell receptor beta chains follows, all from one sample in a study of cytomegalovirus exposure and HLA in healthy donors. Clones were sequenced by immunoSEQ multiplex PCR, and TCRdb holds only the in-frame ones, with some missing. The sample shows around 170,000 clones, 82% of them seen only once. Sequenced input: PBMCs. The receptors derive from a woman younger than 35 in good health and CMV-seronegative. CDR3s include the opening cysteine and the closing phenylalanine or tryptophan. The D gene is left open where the match is weak. The size of a clone is reported for some rows only, either as once, few or many, or as a class for expanded clones.

j_gene | v_gene | abundance | d_gene | CDR3nt | CDR3aa
TRBJ1-2 | TRBV7-9 | NA | TRBD1 | TGTGCCAGCCAACAGGGGAGGAATGGCTACACCTTC | CASQQGRNGYTF
TRBJ1-1 | TRBV29-1 | NA | NA | TGCAGCGTTGTAAGACTTTTGAACACTGAAGCTTTCTTT | CSVVRLLNTEAFF
TRBJ1-1 | TRBV27 | NA | NA | TGTGCCAGCAGCCGGGGGGGGATCTCGAACACTGAAGCTTTCTTT | CASSRGGISNTEAFF
TRBJ1-1 | TRBV5-8 | NA | TRBD1 | TGTGCCGGTATGATACTACGTGACAGGGGGAACACTGAAGCTTTCTTT | CAGMILRDRGNTEAFF
TRBJ1-1 | TRBV5-1 | few | NA | TGCGCCAGCAGCTTGGGGAGGCGCGGAGATAGTGACACTGAAGCTTTCTTT | CASSLGRRGDSDTEAFF
TRBJ1-2 | TRBV7-9 | NA | TRBD1 | TGTGCCAGCAGTCCCGGGGGACAGGGGGCAGACTATGGCTACACCTTC | CASSPGGQGADYGYTF
TRBJ2-7 | TRBV6-5 | NA | NA | TGTGCCAGCAGTTACTCTAGGGGCTACGAGCAGTACTTC | CASSYSRGYEQYF
TRBJ2-7 | TRBV19 | NA | TRBD2 | TGTGCCAGTAGTTTCGGACTAGCGGGGACCTACGAGCAGTACTTC | CASSFGLAGTYEQYF
TRBJ2-7 | TRBV2 | NA | NA | TGTGCCAGCAGCGAGATACGGGACTTCTCCTACGAGCAGTACTTC | CASSEIRDFSYEQYF
TRBJ2-2 | TRBV7-9 | NA | TRBD1 | TGTGCCAGCAGCCGTGCATTACAGGGGGTGAACACCGGGGAGCTGTTTTTT | CASSRALQGVNTGELFF
TRBJ2-2 | TRBV19 | NA | TRBD1 | TGTGCCAGTAGTCGTACGGGGACAGGAGGCACCGGGGAGCTGTTTTTT | CASSRTGTGGTGELFF
TRBJ1-5 | TRBV18 | NA | NA | TGTGCCAGCTCACCAATGGCAGATAGCAATCAGCCCCAGCATTTT | CASSPMADSNQPQHF
TRBJ2-3 | TRBV5-1 | NA | TRBD2 | TGCGCCAGCAGCTTGGGGGGAGGGGTCACAGATACGCAGTATTTT | CASSLGGGVTDTQYF
TRBJ2-1 | TRBV7-8 | NA | TRBD2 | TGTGCCAGCAGCTTGTTTCTGCAGCGGGAGGGTAACAATGAGCAGTTCTTC | CASSLFLQREGNNEQFF
TRBJ2-4 | TRBV13 | NA | NA | TGTGCCAGCAGCGGTCAGGAGGACCGCCCCTTTTTC | CASSGQEDRPFF
TRBJ2-1 | TRBV7-7 | NA | TRBD2 | TGTGCCAGCAGCTTAGGGACTAGCGTTAACAATGAGCAGTTCTTC | CASSLGTSVNNEQFF
TRBJ1-1 | TRBV7-9 | NA | NA | TGTGCCAGCAGCTTTTCGGGGGGTGAAGCTTTCTTT | CASSFSGGEAFF
TRBJ2-3 | TRBV2 | NA | TRBD2 | TGTGCCAGCAAGACTAGCGGGGTCACAGATACGCAGTATTTT | CASKTSGVTDTQYF
TRBJ1-2 | TRBV2 | NA | TRBD1 | TGTGCCAGTACCGGGACAGGGGGCAAGACCAACTATGGCTACACCTTC | CASTGTGGKTNYGYTF
TRBJ1-6 | TRBV6-4 | NA | NA | TGTGCCAGCAGTCGCCAGGGTGGTGATTCACCCCTCCACTTT | CASSRQGGDSPLHF
TRBJ2-7 | TRBV18 | once | TRBD2 | TGTGCCAGCTCACCTAACAGCGGGGGGTCTAGCTCCTACGAGCAGTACTTC | CASSPNSGGSSSYEQYF
TRBJ2-1 | TRBV5-4 | NA | TRBD1 | TGTGCCAGCAGCTTGGATCGGACAGGGGAATACAATGAGCAGTTCTTC | CASSLDRTGEYNEQFF
TRBJ2-7 | TRBV15 | NA | NA | TGTGCCACCAGCAGAGATCAGGTAGTTTTCTACGAGCAGTACTTC | CATSRDQVVFYEQYF
TRBJ2-2 | TRBV9 | NA | TRBD1 | TGTGCCAGCAGCGTAGCTGGGCAGGGGGCTGAGACCGGGGAGCTGTTTTTT | CASSVAGQGAETGELFF
TRBJ2-7 | TRBV6-5 | NA | TRBD2 | TGTGCCAGCAGTAAAACGGGACTAAGCTACGAGCAGTACTTC | CASSKTGLSYEQYF
TRBJ2-7 | TRBV7-2 | NA | TRBD2 | TGTGCCAGCAGGGGGGGGACTAGCGGGTTCTACGAGCAGTACTTC | CASRGGTSGFYEQYF
TRBJ2-7 | TRBV14 | NA | TRBD2 | TGTGCCAGCAGCCCCCTCGGACTAGCGGAGGCCGAGCAGTACTTC | CASSPLGLAEAEQYF
TRBJ2-4 | TRBV7-8 | NA | NA | TGTGCCAGCAGCTTGGCAAACATTCAGTACTTC | CASSLANIQYF